This T cell receptor beta chain was identified in a study of T cell responses to AZD1222 COVID-19 vaccine. Study-wide results and limits: An increase in Spike-specific TCR breadth and depth was observed after two AZD1222 doses.

Deletions cut 0 bases from V and 5 bases from J, with 11 bases between. This CDR3 region has 14 residues. Germline V gene lookup returns CDR1 SNHLY and CDR2 FYNNEI. There are a few counts of this clone. Antigen unknown. Data came from immunoSEQ multiplex PCR; TCRdb stores just in-frame clones and leaves some out. This table holds 150,000 to 200,000 clones, 75% to 90% found once. The source was peripheral blood, collected on day 0 of MenACWY control vaccination. This chain connects TRBV2 to TRBJ2-7; the D gene is possibly TRBD2 (5 bases). This clonotype was obtained from an adult in good health. The CDR3 reads CASSEALGRNEQYF. The CDR3 DNA sequence: TGTGCCAGCAGTGAAGCACTAGGCCGCAACGAGCAGTACTTC. The full variable domain, its missing parts supplied by reference TRBV2 and TRBJ2-7, is EPEVTQTPSHQVTQMGQEVILRCVPISNHLYFYWYRQILGQKVEFLVSFYNNEISEKSEIFDDQFSVERPDGSNFTLKIRSTKLEDSAMYFCASSEALGRNEQYFGPGTRLTVT.